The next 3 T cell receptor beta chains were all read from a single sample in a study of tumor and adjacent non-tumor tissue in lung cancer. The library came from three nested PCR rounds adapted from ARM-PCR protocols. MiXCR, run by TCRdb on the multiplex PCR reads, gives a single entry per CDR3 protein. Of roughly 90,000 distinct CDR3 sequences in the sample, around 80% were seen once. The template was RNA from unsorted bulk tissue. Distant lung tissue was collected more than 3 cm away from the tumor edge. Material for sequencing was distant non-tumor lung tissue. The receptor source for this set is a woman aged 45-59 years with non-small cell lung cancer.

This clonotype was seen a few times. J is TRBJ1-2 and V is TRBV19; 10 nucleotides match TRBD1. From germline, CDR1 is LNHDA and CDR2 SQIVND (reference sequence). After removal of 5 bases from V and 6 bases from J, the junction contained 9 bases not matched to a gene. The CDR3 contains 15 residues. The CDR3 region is CASSFSRGTGDGYTF. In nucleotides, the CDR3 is TGTGCCAGTAGTTTTTCCCGTGGGACAGGGGATGGCTACACCTTC.

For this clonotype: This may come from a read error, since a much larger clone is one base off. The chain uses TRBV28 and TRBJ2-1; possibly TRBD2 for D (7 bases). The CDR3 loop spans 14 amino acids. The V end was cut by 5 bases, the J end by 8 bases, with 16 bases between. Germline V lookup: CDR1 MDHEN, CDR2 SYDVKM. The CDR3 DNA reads TGTGCCAGCAGTGGGACAAGGGGGGGACATGAGCAGTTCTTC. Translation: CASSGTRGGHEQFF.

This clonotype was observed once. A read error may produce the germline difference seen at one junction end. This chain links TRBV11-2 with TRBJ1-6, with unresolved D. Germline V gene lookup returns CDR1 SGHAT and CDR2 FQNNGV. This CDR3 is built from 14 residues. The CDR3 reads CVSSLDMGNSPLQF. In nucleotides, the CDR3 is TGTGTCAGCAGCTTAGACATGGGTAATTCACCCCTCCAATTT.